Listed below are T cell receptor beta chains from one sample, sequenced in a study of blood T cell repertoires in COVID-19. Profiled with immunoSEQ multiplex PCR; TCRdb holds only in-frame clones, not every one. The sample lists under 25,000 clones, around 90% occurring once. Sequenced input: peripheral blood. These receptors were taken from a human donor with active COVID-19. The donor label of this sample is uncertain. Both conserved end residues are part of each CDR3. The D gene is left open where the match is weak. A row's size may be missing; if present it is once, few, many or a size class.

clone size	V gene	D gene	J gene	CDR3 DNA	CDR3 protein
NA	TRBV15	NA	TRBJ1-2	TGTGCCACCAGCAGGCCCGAAGCCACGCTCTATGGCTACACCTTC	CATSRPEATLYGYTF
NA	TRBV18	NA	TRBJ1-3	TGTGCCAGCTCACCAGCGACAGACTCTGGAAACACCATATATTTT	CASSPATDSGNTIYF
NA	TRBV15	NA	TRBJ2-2	TGTGCCACCGGGCCCTGGACCGGGGAGCTGTTTTTT	CATGPWTGELFF
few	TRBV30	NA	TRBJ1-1	TGTGCCTGGGGGGTCAGGGCGGACACTGAAGCTTTCTTT	CAWGVRADTEAFF
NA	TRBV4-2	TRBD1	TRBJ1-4	TGTGCCAGCAGCCAAGCGACAGGGAATGAAAAACTGTTTTTT	CASSQATGNEKLFF
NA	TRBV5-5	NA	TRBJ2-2	TGTGCCAGCAGCCCACAGGTCACCGGGGAGCTGTTTTTT	CASSPQVTGELFF
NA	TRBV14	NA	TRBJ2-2	TGTGCCAGCAGCCAAGATTTCGGCTTGCGGGGTTCCGGGGAGCTGTTTTTT	CASSQDFGLRGSGELFF
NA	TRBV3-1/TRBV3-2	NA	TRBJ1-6	TGTGCCAGCAGCCAAGCTGGCCGCGGGGATTCACCCCTCCACTTT	CASSQAGRGDSPLHF
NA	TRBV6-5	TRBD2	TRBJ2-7	TGTGCCAGCAACGGGGGGACCTACTACGAGCAGTACTTC	CASNGGTYYEQYF
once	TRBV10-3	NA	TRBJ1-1	TGTGCCATCAGCGGACAATACAACACTGAAGCTTTCTTT	CAISGQYNTEAFF
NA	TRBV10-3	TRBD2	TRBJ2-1	TGTGCCATCTCGGTAGCGGGAGCTTCCTACAATGAGCAGTTCTTC	CAISVAGASYNEQFF
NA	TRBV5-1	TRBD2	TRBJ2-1	TGCGCCAGCAGCTTGGTGACTAGCCCTCCCAATGAGCAGTTCTTC	CASSLVTSPPNEQFF
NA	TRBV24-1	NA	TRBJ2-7	TGTGCCACCAGTGTCTGGGCCATCTTTGGCCCCTACGAGCAGTACTTC	CATSVWAIFGPYEQYF
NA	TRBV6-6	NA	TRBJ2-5	TGTGCCAGCAGTTACCCTCCGGGACAACGTCAAGAGACCCAGTACTTC	CASSYPPGQRQETQYF
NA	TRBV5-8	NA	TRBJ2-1	TGTGCCAGCAGCTTGGGCGGGGCGCCCCTGAATGAGCAGTTCTTC	CASSLGGAPLNEQFF
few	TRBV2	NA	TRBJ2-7	TGTGCCAGCAGTTCCGGACTTAGCTCCTACGAGCAGTACTTC	CASSSGLSSYEQYF
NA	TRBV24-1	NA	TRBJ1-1	TGTGCCACCAGTGATGAGACACTTGAAGCTTTCTTT	CATSDETLEAFF
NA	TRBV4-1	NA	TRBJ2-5	TGCGCCAGCAGCCAAGATCTAAGGGTTAAAGGCTGGGAGTACCAAGAGACCCAGTACTTC	CASSQDLRVKGWEYQETQYF
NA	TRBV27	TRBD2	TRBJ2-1	TGTGCCAGCAGTTTAAGCGGGAGAAGATCGTCGAACTACAATGAGCAGTTCTTC	CASSLSGRRSSNYNEQFF
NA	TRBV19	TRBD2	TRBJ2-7	TGTGCCAGTAGAGGGACTAGCGGCAACTCGTACTTC	CASRGTSGNSYF
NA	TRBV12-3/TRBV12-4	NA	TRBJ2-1	TGTGCCAGCAGCCTGGAGGGAAAGCAGTTCTTC	CASSLEGKQFF
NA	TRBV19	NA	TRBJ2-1	TGTGCCAGTAGTAGACTAGTCCCTGAGCAGTTCTTC	CASSRLVPEQFF
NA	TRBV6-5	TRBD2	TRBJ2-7	TGTGCCGGCAACGGGGGGACCTACTACGAGCAGTACTTC	CAGNGGTYYEQYF
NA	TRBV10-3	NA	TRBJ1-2	TGTGCCATCAGTGCCACCGGGACAACCTATGGCTACACCTTC	CAISATGTTYGYTF
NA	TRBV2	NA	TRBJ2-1	TGTGCCAGCAGGACGGACACCTACAATGAGCAGTTCTTC	CASRTDTYNEQFF